These 5 T cell receptor beta chains came from one sample sequenced in a study of cytomegalovirus exposure and HLA in healthy donors. PCR primers comprised 60 Vbeta and 13 Jbeta primers. Clones were read by immunoSEQ multiplex PCR, and TCRdb kept only the in-frame ones, dropping some. The sample carries about 110,000 clones, just over 75% recorded once. Sequenced input: PBMCs. The receptors were sampled from a man aged 25 to 40 in good health and CMV-seropositive.

The V gene is TRBV4-1, the J gene TRBJ2-2, with D hard to call. CDR3 length: 18 amino acids. Germline V gene data show CDR1 as MGHRA and CDR2 as YSYEKL. Trimming stripped 1 base from V and 0 bases from J, with 15 bases between. CDR3 residues: CASSQGPPRRANTGELFF. The CDR3 region has the DNA TGCGCCAGCAGCCAAGGCCCCCCTAGGAGAGCGAACACCGGGGAGCTGTTTTTT.

The chain carries TRBV11-3 and TRBJ1-1; D gene ambiguous. The germline V gene encodes CDR1 SGHNT and CDR2 YENEEA. The CDR3 runs to 12 residues. V lost 4 bases and J 4 bases, leaving 7 bases between the germline ends. The DNA of the CDR3 is TGTGCCAGCAGCTCCACTGGCACTGAAGCTTTCTTT. Translation: CASSSTGTEAFF.

This chain uses TRBV29-1 with TRBJ2-7, with TRBD1 identical over 10 bases. This CDR3 region has 12 residues. V was clipped by 6 bases and J by 3 bases; unmatched bases: 2. From germline, CDR1 is SQVTM and CDR2 ANQGSEA. The chain's CDR3 is CSVGQGNYEQYF. In DNA, the CDR3 is TGCAGCGTGGGACAGGGGAACTACGAGCAGTACTTC.

Only a few counts were recorded for this clone. J is TRBJ2-5 and V is TRBV5-4, with D possibly being TRBD2 (5 bases). The CDR3 contains 14 residues. Trimming cost V 4 bases and J 5 bases, with 15 bases left between them. CDR1 is SGHNT, CDR2 YYREEE, per germline (reference sequence). Here the CDR3 DNA reads TGTGCCAGCAGCCAACGACTTGGGGAGGAGACCCAGTACTTC. Protein product: CASSQRLGEETQYF.

V and J are TRBV2 and TRBJ2-5; TRBD1 might be the D (6 bases). Germline V gene lookup returns CDR1 SNHLY and CDR2 FYNNEI. CDR3 size: 15 residues. V dropped 4 bases and J dropped 4 bases, with 16 bases sitting between them. CDR3 region: CASSVTRGSRETQYF. In DNA, the CDR3 is TGTGCCAGCAGTGTGACCAGGGGAAGTCGAGAGACCCAGTACTTC.